Following are 21 T cell receptor beta chains from one sample sequenced in a study of CXCR3-negative and CXCR3-positive naive CD8 T cells. In preparing the TRB cDNA libraries, 5' RACE with UMI labels was used. TCRdb reprocessed the 5' RACE reads; each CDR3 protein has one entry and no DNA is given. The repertoire table contains over 100,000 distinct CDR3 sequences. The sample comprised naive CXCR3- CD8+ T cells from blood. Subset denoted: CD45RO-CCR7+CD27+CD95- naive CD8+ T cells lacking CXCR3 (TNR3-). The receptor set was obtained from a human donor in good health. Some clones in this sample may be carry-over from other donors' samples.

The J gene is TRBJ1-6, the V gene TRBV6-5; without DNA, the TCRdb call of TRBD1 cannot be checked. The CDR3 is 15 amino acids. CDR1 and CDR2 (germline): MNHEY, SVGAGI. The CDR3 here is CASSSNGQGNSPLHF.

The chain employs TRBV28 and TRBJ2-7; TCRdb's D gene call, TRBD1, goes unchecked for lack of DNA. CDR1 and CDR2 (germline): MDHEN, SYDVKM. The CDR3 totals 14 residues. CDR3 residues: CASSRGTGGYEQYF.

The genes are TRBV9 and TRBJ2-1; checking the TCRdb D call of TRBD2 is not possible without DNA. Germline CDR1 reads SGDLS; CDR2 reads YYNGEE. This CDR3 contains 18 residues. The CDR3 region is CASSVGGTSGGYYNEQFF.

The chain recombines TRBV3-1 with TRBJ2-3; TCRdb calls TRBD2, which cannot be checked without DNA. The V gene's germline CDR1 is LGHDT and CDR2 YNNKEL (reference sequence). The CDR3 totals 19 residues. The CDR3 region is CASSQEWRAGGTDTDTQYF.

V gene TRBV3-1 combines with J gene TRBJ2-7; TCRdb outputs TRBD2, but without DNA this stays unchecked. Germline CDR1 is LGHDT and CDR2 is YNNKEL (reference sequence). There are 14 residues in the CDR3. The CDR3 spells CASSPLAGVYEQYF.

V and J are TRBV10-3 and TRBJ1-1; TCRdb reports TRBD1, a call that lacks DNA to check it against. CDR1 is ENHRY, CDR2 SYGVKD, per germline. The CDR3 spans 15 residues. CDR3: CAISDPGQGNTEAFF.

The genes are TRBV9 and TRBJ1-1; TCRdb picks TRBD1, but there is no DNA to check that call. Germline loops: CDR1 SGDLS, CDR2 YYNGEE. This CDR3 is 15 amino acids long. The CDR3 protein is CASSEGGQGNTEAFF.

The chain has TRBV28 and TRBJ2-3; no DNA is available, so the TRBD2 call from TCRdb remains unchecked. This CDR3 has 16 residues. The germline CDR1 and CDR2 sequences are MDHEN and SYDVKM. CDR3 region: CASSLLAGGTTDTQYF. The variable domain in full, completed from reference TRBV28 and TRBJ2-3, reads DVKVTQSSRYLVKRTGEKVFLECVQDMDHENMFWYRQDPGLGLRLIYFSYDVKMKEKGDIPEGYSVSREKKERFSLILESASTNQTSMYLCASSLLAGGTTDTQYFGPGTRLTVL.

The V call is TRBV13, the J call TRBJ1-1; the D call of TRBD1 rests on TCRdb alone, since no DNA is present to check it. The germline gives CDR1 PRHDT, CDR2 FYEKMQ (reference sequence). The CDR3 consists of 15 residues. The CDR3 protein is CASSTRRQGILEVFF.

This chain uses TRBV24-1 with TRBJ2-5. The CDR3 has 14 amino acids. Per germline, CDR1 KGHDR and CDR2 SFDVKD. The CDR3 protein is CATSGGWGQETQYF.

The chain recombines TRBV12-3 or TRBV12-4 with TRBJ2-7; the TCRdb call, TRBD1, lacks DNA for checking. The CDR3 consists of 15 residues. CDR3 sequence reads: CASSFPGTGLYEQYF.

The chain links TRBV21-1 to TRBJ1-2. TRBV21-1 is termed a pseudogene. The CDR3 sequence is 17 residues long. The CDR3 sequence: CASSKEGGRPEFYGYTF.

The V call is TRBV30, the J call TRBJ1-5; the D gene TCRdb calls, TRBD1, cannot be checked with no DNA. There are 13 residues in the CDR3. CDR1 is GTSNPN, CDR2 SVGIG, per germline (reference sequence). The chain's CDR3 is CAWSNWGTQPQHF. Together with reference TRBV30 and TRBJ1-5, the CDR3 gives the full variable domain: SQTIHQWPATLVQPVGSPLSLECTVEGTSNPNLYWYRQAAGRGLQLLFYSVGIGQISSEVPQNLSASRPQDRQFILSSKKLLLSDSGFYLCAWSNWGTQPQHFGDGTRLSIL.

The V and J genes are TRBV2 and TRBJ2-2; TCRdb gives TRBD1 as the D gene, but with no DNA this cannot be confirmed. Looked up from germline, CDR1 is SNHLY and CDR2 is FYNNEI. This CDR3 contains 15 residues. CDR3 amino acids: CASTLSLLFTGELFF.

V gene TRBV7-9 combines with J gene TRBJ2-7; TCRdb lists TRBD1, though no DNA is available to test this call. CDR1 SEHNR and CDR2 FQNEAQ come from the germline V gene (reference sequence). This CDR3 region has 15 residues. The CDR3 region is CASSGIRDSKYEQYF. Variable domain in full (rest from reference TRBV7-9 and TRBJ2-7): DTGVSQNPRHKITKRGQNVTFRCDPISEHNRLYWYRQTLGQGPEFLTYFQNEAQLEKSRLLSDRFSAERPKGSFSTLEIQRTEQGDSAMYLCASSGIRDSKYEQYFGPGTRLTVT.

V is TRBV24-1 and J is TRBJ1-1. The CDR3 is 14 amino acids. Germline V CDR1 and CDR2: KGHDR, SFDVKD. The CDR3 protein is CATSDNSEFTEAFF.

The chain links TRBV5-1 to TRBJ2-7. This CDR3 contains 12 residues. In germline, CDR1 is SGHRS, CDR2 YFSETQ. CDR3 residues: CASSLDTYEQYF.

The chain has TRBV9 and TRBJ1-2; TCRdb indicates TRBD1, and absent DNA this call remains unverified. This CDR3 spans 13 amino acids. CDR1 is SGDLS and CDR2 is YYNGEE in the germline V gene. CDR3 amino acids: CASSSRDNYGYTF.

The chain carries TRBV12-3 or TRBV12-4 and TRBJ1-2; TCRdb lists TRBD1, though no DNA is available to test this call. The CDR3 spans 14 residues. CDR3 in amino acids: CASSPDRFFYGYTF.

The chain couples TRBV28 to TRBJ2-1; TCRdb reports TRBD1, a call that lacks DNA to check it against. The CDR3 runs 16 residues. CDR1 and CDR2 from the germline V gene are MDHEN and SYDVKM. This CDR3 is CASTTTQGPTYNEQFF.

The J gene is TRBJ2-2, the V gene TRBV6-4. Germline values: CDR1 MRHNA, CDR2 SNTAGT. The CDR3 has 13 residues. The chain's CDR3 is CASSDPNTGELFF.